This T cell receptor (beta chain) was obtained from a study of response to subunit inactivated influenza vaccine. Each CDR3 protein gets one entry after TCRdb re-called the RT-PCR reads with MiXCR. This table holds about 530,000 distinct CDR3 sequences, over 9.5% found once. Germline lookup yields CDR1 SGHAT and CDR2 FQNNGV. The J segment lost 4 bases and the V segment lost 5 bases, leaving 12 bases of the junction unmatched. This CDR3 has 18 residues. To note about this clonotype: Antigen: not known.

General study findings and limits: Few additional T cells are recruited per seasonal influenza vaccination, authors suggested.

This clonotype originated in a man aged 45-60 years who received an inactivated influenza vaccine. The sequences come from PBMCs from blood, collected on the day of vaccination. The chain joins TRBV11-2 to TRBJ2-6; TRBD2 aligns across 9 bases. The CDR3 DNA is TGTGCCAGCAGCCCCATGCGGGGGGGTTCGGCGGGGGCCAACGTCCTGACTTTC. It specifies CASSPMRGGSAGANVLTF.